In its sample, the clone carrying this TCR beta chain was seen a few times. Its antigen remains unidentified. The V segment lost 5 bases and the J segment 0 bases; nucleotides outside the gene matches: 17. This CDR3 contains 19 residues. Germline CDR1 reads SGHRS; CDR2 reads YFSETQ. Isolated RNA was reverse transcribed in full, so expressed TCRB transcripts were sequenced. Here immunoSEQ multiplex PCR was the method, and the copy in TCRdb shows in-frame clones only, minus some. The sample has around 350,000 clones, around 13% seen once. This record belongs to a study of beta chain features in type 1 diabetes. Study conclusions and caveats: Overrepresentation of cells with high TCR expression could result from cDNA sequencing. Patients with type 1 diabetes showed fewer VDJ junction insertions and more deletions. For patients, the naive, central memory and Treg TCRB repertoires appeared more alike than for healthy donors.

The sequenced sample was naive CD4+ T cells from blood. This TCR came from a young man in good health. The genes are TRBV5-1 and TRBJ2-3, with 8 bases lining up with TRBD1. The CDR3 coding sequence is TGCGCCAGCAGGTCCCCCGGTGACAGGGGATTGACTAGCACAGATACGCAGTATTTT. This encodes CASRSPGDRGLTSTDTQYF.